Below are 4 T cell receptor beta chains sequenced from a single sample in a study of T cell clonotyping in hematopoietic cell transplantation. Data came from immunoSEQ multiplex PCR; TCRdb stores just in-frame clones and leaves some out. Of about 27,000 clones listed, 90% to 97% are singletons. The sample consisted of peripheral blood mononuclear cells. The receptors originated from a man aged 45-65 years in good health. Some clones in this sample may be carry-over from other donors' samples.

The count of this clone is one. The rearrangement uses TRBV7-9 and TRBJ2-6; a weak D match, TRBD2 (6 bases). Trimming pared 3 bases from V and 1 base from J, leaving 10 bases between. This CDR3 region has 16 residues. From germline, CDR1 is SEHNR and CDR2 FQNEAQ (reference sequence). This CDR3 is CASSLVGRSGANVLTF. In nucleotides, the CDR3 is TGTGCCAGCAGCTTGGTCGGGAGATCTGGGGCCAACGTCCTGACTTTC. Based on the CDR3 plus reference TRBV7-9 and TRBJ2-6, the full variable domain is DTGVSQNPRHKITKRGQNVTFRCDPISEHNRLYWYRQTLGQGPEFLTYFQNEAQLEKSRLLSDRFSAERPKGSFSTLEIQRTEQGDSAMYLCASSLVGRSGANVLTFGAGSRLTVL.

The chain has TRBV6-1 and TRBJ1-2; no reliable D call. Per the germline V gene, CDR1 is MNHNS and CDR2 is SASEGT. The CDR3 covers 14 residues. V dropped 1 base and J dropped 4 bases, with 10 bases sitting between them. In DNA form, the CDR3 reads TGTGCCAGCAGTGAAGGCCCTCAGGCCTATGGCTACACCTTC. Residues: CASSEGPQAYGYTF.

The V call is TRBV5-4, the J call TRBJ1-6; TRBD1 is a possible D gene (5 bases). With 2 bases removed from V and 3 bases from J, the gap between germline ends came to 12 bases. The CDR3 is 16 residues long. The germline gives CDR1 SGHNT, CDR2 YYREEE (reference sequence). This CDR3 is CASSFSGTSYNSPLHF. As DNA, the CDR3 is TGTGCCAGCAGCTTTTCCGGGACCAGCTATAATTCACCCCTCCACTTT.

This clone was recorded only once. The chain combines TRBV28 with TRBJ1-1, with TRBD1 as a possible D gene (6 bases). This CDR3 is 15 amino acids long. Germline values: CDR1 MDHEN, CDR2 SYDVKM. V was shortened by 7 bases and J by 1 base, with 16 bases between the two germline ends. CDR3 amino acids: CASNKAGGSNTEAFF. Here the CDR3 DNA reads TGTGCCAGCAACAAAGCCGGGGGCTCGAACACTGAAGCTTTCTTT.